A selection of T cell receptor beta chains follows, all from one sample in a study of blood T cell repertoires in COVID-19. Produced via immunoSEQ multiplex PCR; TCRdb's table is partial and in-frame only. Of about 140,000 clones listed, over 80% are singletons. Input material: peripheral blood. The source of these receptors is a woman aged 80 or older with acute or convalescent COVID-19. The CDR3 runs from the conserved cysteine through the conserved F or W. Each record gives: D gene, clone size, J gene, V gene, CDR3 protein, CDR3 DNA. The D gene is left open where the match is weak. Clone size is shown for a subset of rows, as once, few, many or a class of expanded clone.

d_gene: TRBD1; abundance: .; j_gene: TRBJ1-2; v_gene: TRBV10-3; CDR3aa: CAISVQGRNYGYTF; CDR3nt: TGTGCCATCAGTGTACAGGGGCGCAACTATGGCTACACCTTC
d_gene: .; abundance: .; j_gene: TRBJ1-1; v_gene: TRBV6-5; CDR3aa: CASSYSTGTGAFF; CDR3nt: TGTGCCAGCAGTTACTCCACAGGGACGGGAGCTTTCTTT
d_gene: .; abundance: .; j_gene: TRBJ1-3; v_gene: TRBV3-1/TRBV3-2; CDR3aa: CASSQGVNIAGNTIYF; CDR3nt: TGTGCCAGCAGCCAAGGTGTAAATATTGCTGGAAACACCATATATTTT
d_gene: .; abundance: .; j_gene: TRBJ1-4; v_gene: TRBV2; CDR3aa: CASSKLGVNEKLFF; CDR3nt: TGTGCCAGCAGCAAACTGGGCGTTAATGAAAAACTGTTTTTT
d_gene: TRBD1; abundance: once; j_gene: TRBJ1-2; v_gene: TRBV5-4; CDR3aa: CASRPGTGDYGYTF; CDR3nt: TGTGCCAGCAGGCCCGGGACAGGGGACTATGGCTACACCTTC
d_gene: TRBD1; abundance: .; j_gene: TRBJ1-5; v_gene: TRBV19; CDR3aa: CATSGQGGQPQHF; CDR3nt: TGTGCCACCTCGGGACAGGGAGGTCAGCCCCAGCATTTT
d_gene: .; abundance: once; j_gene: TRBJ2-1; v_gene: TRBV19; CDR3aa: CASSPGTYNEQFF; CDR3nt: TGTGCCAGCAGCCCTGGGACTTACAATGAGCAGTTCTTC
d_gene: .; abundance: .; j_gene: TRBJ1-5; v_gene: TRBV7-5; CDR3aa: CARSPETGRQPQHF; CDR3nt: TGTGCCAGAAGCCCAGAGACAGGCCGGCAGCCCCAGCATTTT
d_gene: TRBD1; abundance: .; j_gene: TRBJ1-5; v_gene: TRBV5-6; CDR3aa: CASSVTGGLNQPQHF; CDR3nt: TGTGCCAGCAGCGTCACAGGGGGCCTCAATCAGCCCCAGCATTTT
d_gene: .; abundance: .; j_gene: TRBJ1-5; v_gene: TRBV6-6; CDR3aa: CASSYPDQPQHF; CDR3nt: TGTGCCAGCAGTTACCCCGATCAGCCCCAGCATTTT
d_gene: TRBD1; abundance: .; j_gene: TRBJ2-7; v_gene: TRBV2; CDR3aa: CASRPGTGDPLEYF; CDR3nt: TGTGCCAGCCGGCCCGGGACAGGGGATCCGTTGGAGTACTTC
d_gene: .; abundance: .; j_gene: TRBJ2-7; v_gene: TRBV21-1; CDR3aa: CASSKRPGYYEQYF; CDR3nt: TGTGCCAGCAGCAAAAGGCCGGGGTACTACGAGCAGTACTTC
d_gene: TRBD1; abundance: .; j_gene: TRBJ1-2; v_gene: TRBV4-1; CDR3aa: CASSQAPGGQGRFFYGYTF; CDR3nt: TGCGCCAGCAGCCAAGCCCCTGGGGGACAGGGGCGCTTTTTCTATGGCTACACCTTC
d_gene: .; abundance: few; j_gene: TRBJ1-2; v_gene: TRBV6-1; CDR3aa: CASSEMVRGANGYTF; CDR3nt: TGTGCCAGCAGTGAAATGGTACGGGGGGCGAATGGCTACACCTTC
d_gene: .; abundance: .; j_gene: TRBJ2-7; v_gene: TRBV7-2; CDR3aa: CASSLGQVYEQYF; CDR3nt: TGTGCCAGCAGCTTAGGGCAGGTCTACGAGCAGTACTTC
d_gene: .; abundance: .; j_gene: TRBJ2-5; v_gene: TRBV5-4; CDR3aa: CASSSQGITETQYF; CDR3nt: TGTGCCAGCAGCTCTCAGGGAATTACAGAGACCCAGTACTTC
d_gene: .; abundance: few; j_gene: TRBJ1-6; v_gene: TRBV2; CDR3aa: CASSPPDGGRNSPLHF; CDR3nt: TGTGCCAGCAGTCCCCCTGACGGGGGTCGGAATTCACCCCTCCACTTT
d_gene: TRBD1; abundance: .; j_gene: TRBJ1-4; v_gene: TRBV30; CDR3aa: CAWSRQGTANEKLFF; CDR3nt: TGTGCCTGGAGTAGACAGGGCACGGCTAATGAAAAACTGTTTTTT
d_gene: .; abundance: .; j_gene: TRBJ2-7; v_gene: TRBV6-6; CDR3aa: CASSFTGGGSYEQYF; CDR3nt: TGTGCCAGCAGTTTTACGGGGGGCGGCTCCTACGAGCAGTACTTC
d_gene: .; abundance: .; j_gene: TRBJ2-3; v_gene: TRBV5-1; CDR3aa: CASSVIRQQENTDTQYF; CDR3nt: TGCGCCAGCAGCGTAATAAGACAGCAAGAAAACACAGATACGCAGTATTTT
d_gene: .; abundance: .; j_gene: TRBJ1-2; v_gene: TRBV15; CDR3aa: CATSLRNYGYTF; CDR3nt: TGTGCCACCAGTTTGCGGAACTATGGCTACACCTTC
d_gene: .; abundance: once; j_gene: TRBJ2-3; v_gene: TRBV12-3/TRBV12-4; CDR3aa: CASSSQLRDTQYF; CDR3nt: TGTGCCAGCAGCTCACAGCTGAGAGATACGCAGTATTTT
d_gene: .; abundance: .; j_gene: TRBJ1-3; v_gene: TRBV5-5; CDR3aa: CASSPDGVSGNTIYF; CDR3nt: TGTGCCAGCAGCCCGGACGGGGTCTCTGGAAACACCATATATTTT
d_gene: .; abundance: .; j_gene: TRBJ1-2; v_gene: TRBV6-2/TRBV6-3; CDR3aa: CASSYDRYPSVLYGYTF; CDR3nt: TGTGCCAGCAGTTACGATCGCTACCCCTCTGTCCTATATGGCTACACCTTC
d_gene: .; abundance: .; j_gene: TRBJ2-1; v_gene: TRBV14; CDR3aa: CASSEGGGESEQFF; CDR3nt: TGTGCCAGCAGCGAAGGGGGGGGTGAATCCGAGCAGTTCTTC
d_gene: .; abundance: once; j_gene: TRBJ2-5; v_gene: TRBV7-2; CDR3aa: CASSRGLSYVQETQYF; CDR3nt: TGTGCCAGCAGCCGCGGCTTGAGTTACGTCCAAGAGACCCAGTACTTC
d_gene: TRBD1; abundance: .; j_gene: TRBJ1-4; v_gene: TRBV28; CDR3aa: CASSSQGGNEKLFF; CDR3nt: TGTGCCAGCAGTTCTCAGGGGGGTAATGAAAAACTGTTTTTT
d_gene: .; abundance: .; j_gene: TRBJ1-5; v_gene: TRBV19; CDR3aa: CASSPSGGGTQPQHF; CDR3nt: TGTGCCAGTAGTCCCAGCGGTGGAGGGACGCAGCCCCAGCATTTT
d_gene: .; abundance: .; j_gene: TRBJ1-1; v_gene: TRBV27; CDR3aa: CASSAPGGRSTEAFF; CDR3nt: TGTGCCAGCAGTGCCCCGGGGGGGCGAAGCACTGAAGCTTTCTTT
d_gene: TRBD1; abundance: .; j_gene: TRBJ1-2; v_gene: TRBV25-1; CDR3aa: CASSGGDSLYGYTF; CDR3nt: TGTGCCAGCAGTGGGGGGGACAGTTTGTATGGCTACACCTTC
d_gene: .; abundance: .; j_gene: TRBJ2-2; v_gene: TRBV2; CDR3aa: CASSLQGANTGELFF; CDR3nt: TGTGCCAGCAGTCTACAGGGCGCGAACACCGGGGAGCTGTTTTTT
d_gene: TRBD2; abundance: .; j_gene: TRBJ2-5; v_gene: TRBV5-1; CDR3aa: CASSLGAGLAGAGETQYF; CDR3nt: TGCGCCAGCAGCTTGGGGGCAGGACTAGCGGGGGCAGGAGAGACCCAGTACTTC
d_gene: TRBD1; abundance: .; j_gene: TRBJ1-1; v_gene: TRBV5-6; CDR3aa: CASSPGTGMNTEAFF; CDR3nt: TGTGCCAGCAGCCCGGGGACAGGGATGAACACTGAAGCTTTCTTT
d_gene: TRBD1; abundance: .; j_gene: TRBJ2-2; v_gene: TRBV15; CDR3aa: CATSRVRGRGVNTGELFF; CDR3nt: TGTGCCACCAGCAGAGTTAGGGGGCGAGGGGTAAACACCGGGGAGCTGTTTTTT
d_gene: TRBD2; abundance: .; j_gene: TRBJ2-3; v_gene: TRBV7-2; CDR3aa: CASSAQRGGTDTQYF; CDR3nt: TGTGCCAGCAGCGCCCAGCGGGGGGGCACAGATACGCAGTATTTT
d_gene: .; abundance: .; j_gene: TRBJ1-2; v_gene: TRBV7-7; CDR3aa: CASSLAGESKQNYYGYTF; CDR3nt: TGTGCTAGCAGCTTAGCAGGGGAATCAAAACAGAACTACTATGGCTACACCTTC
d_gene: TRBD1; abundance: .; j_gene: TRBJ1-2; v_gene: TRBV30; CDR3aa: CAWKGDRGRGGGYTF; CDR3nt: TGTGCCTGGAAAGGGGACAGGGGGCGAGGTGGCGGCTACACCTTC
d_gene: .; abundance: .; j_gene: TRBJ2-2; v_gene: TRBV12-3/TRBV12-4; CDR3aa: CASSFRGTGELFF; CDR3nt: TGTGCCAGCAGTTTCCGGGGTACAGGGGAGCTGTTTTTT
d_gene: TRBD1; abundance: .; j_gene: TRBJ1-2; v_gene: TRBV5-1; CDR3aa: CASSFAPGQGAPNYGYTF; CDR3nt: TGCGCCAGCAGCTTTGCCCCGGGACAGGGGGCACCTAACTATGGCTACACCTTC
d_gene: .; abundance: once; j_gene: TRBJ1-2; v_gene: TRBV5-4; CDR3aa: CASSLPTLYGYTF; CDR3nt: TGTGCCAGCAGCCTACCAACCCTCTATGGCTACACCTTC
d_gene: .; abundance: once; j_gene: TRBJ2-1; v_gene: TRBV21-1; CDR3aa: CASSKAERGATVAFF; CDR3nt: TGTGCCAGCAGCAAAGCTGAGCGGGGGGCCACCGTTGCGTTCTTC
d_gene: TRBD2; abundance: .; j_gene: TRBJ2-2; v_gene: TRBV4-2; CDR3aa: CASSRSLGGVPGELFF; CDR3nt: TGTGCCAGCAGCCGCAGCTTGGGAGGGGTCCCCGGGGAGCTGTTTTTT
d_gene: .; abundance: .; j_gene: TRBJ1-1; v_gene: TRBV5-1; CDR3aa: CASSLGQSNTEAFF; CDR3nt: TGCGCCAGCAGCCTCGGACAGAGTAACACTGAAGCTTTCTTT
d_gene: .; abundance: few; j_gene: TRBJ2-7; v_gene: TRBV7-2; CDR3aa: CASSLTGGPSYEQYF; CDR3nt: TGTGCCAGCAGCTTAACTGGCGGCCCCAGCTACGAGCAGTACTTC
d_gene: .; abundance: .; j_gene: TRBJ1-1; v_gene: TRBV7-9; CDR3aa: CASSPPRGHGAFF; CDR3nt: TGTGCCAGCAGCCCCCCCCGGGGACATGGGGCTTTCTTT
d_gene: TRBD1; abundance: once; j_gene: TRBJ2-2; v_gene: TRBV2; CDR3aa: CASSATGATGELFF; CDR3nt: TGTGCCAGCAGCGCGACAGGGGCCACCGGGGAGCTGTTTTTT
d_gene: .; abundance: .; j_gene: TRBJ2-7; v_gene: TRBV15; CDR3aa: CATRPTSGSVGEQYF; CDR3nt: TGTGCCACCAGACCTACAAGCGGCTCGGTTGGCGAGCAGTACTTC
d_gene: .; abundance: .; j_gene: TRBJ2-5; v_gene: TRBV11-2; CDR3aa: CASSLAWSEQETQYF; CDR3nt: TGTGCCAGCAGCTTAGCATGGTCGGAGCAAGAGACCCAGTACTTC
d_gene: .; abundance: .; j_gene: TRBJ1-5; v_gene: TRBV19; CDR3aa: CASSEQENQPQHF; CDR3nt: TGTGCCAGTAGTGAACAGGAGAATCAGCCCCAGCATTTT
d_gene: .; abundance: once; j_gene: TRBJ1-6; v_gene: TRBV19; CDR3aa: CASSITRRPLHF; CDR3nt: TGTGCCAGTAGTATAACTCGGAGGCCCCTCCACTTT
d_gene: TRBD2; abundance: .; j_gene: TRBJ2-7; v_gene: TRBV19; CDR3aa: CASTPAFGTSGPYGDEQYF; CDR3nt: TGTGCCAGTACTCCTGCCTTCGGGACTAGCGGGCCCTACGGCGACGAGCAGTACTTC
d_gene: .; abundance: .; j_gene: TRBJ2-2; v_gene: TRBV5-1; CDR3aa: CASRPQENTGELFF; CDR3nt: TGCGCCAGCAGACCACAGGAGAACACCGGGGAGCTGTTTTTT
d_gene: TRBD1; abundance: few; j_gene: TRBJ1-1; v_gene: TRBV19; CDR3aa: CASREGQGVNTEAFF; CDR3nt: TGTGCCAGTAGAGAGGGACAGGGGGTGAACACTGAAGCTTTCTTT
d_gene: TRBD2; abundance: .; j_gene: TRBJ2-2; v_gene: TRBV19; CDR3aa: CASSISSGVFGELFF; CDR3nt: TGTGCCAGTAGTATTTCTAGCGGGGTTTTCGGGGAGCTGTTTTTT
d_gene: TRBD1; abundance: .; j_gene: TRBJ2-2; v_gene: TRBV7-9; CDR3aa: CASSPQLGQAGELFF; CDR3nt: TGTGCCAGCAGCCCACAGTTGGGACAGGCCGGGGAGCTGTTTTTT
d_gene: .; abundance: once; j_gene: TRBJ1-1; v_gene: TRBV6-2/TRBV6-3; CDR3aa: CASSYQGGGTEAFF; CDR3nt: TGTGCCAGCAGTTACCAGGGTGGGGGGACTGAAGCTTTCTTT
d_gene: .; abundance: .; j_gene: TRBJ1-6; v_gene: TRBV4-1; CDR3aa: CASSQDGTVNSPLHF; CDR3nt: TGCGCCAGCAGCCAAGATGGGACTGTAAATTCACCCCTCCACTTT